This T cell receptor beta chain derives from a study of shared clonotypes between healthy human individuals. Study at large: Each donor contributed plates that comprised three CD4 naive, three CD4 memory, two CD8 naive and one CD8 memory.

The V end was cut by 10 bases, the J end by 6 bases, with 25 bases between. Germline V CDR1 and CDR2: MDHEN, SYDVKM. This CDR3 has 16 residues. The study's findings and limits: Blood alone was sampled, and tissue repertoires likely differ. When compared with the clonotypes that were shared by all four sorted-subset donors, the non-shared clonotypes turned out to have lower generation probabilities. It was expected that sequencing depth would affect clonotype sharing among donors.

The assay was immunoSEQ multiplex PCR, and TCRdb's table has in-frame clones only and misses some. The sample records 1,400,000 or so clones, about 98.5% being singletons. With respect to this clone: Its specificity is not known.

Sequenced: naive CD4+ T cells sorted from blood. Subset in this sample: CD45RA+ positively selected. The chain recombines TRBV28 with TRBJ2-4; tentatively, D is TRBD1 (5 bases). The origin of this receptor is a man aged 30 to 39 in good health. This CDR3 is CATRDFAAGPRNIQYF. CDR3 sequence (DNA): TGTGCCACCAGGGATTTCGCTGCTGGTCCAAGAAACATTCAGTACTTC. Combining the CDR3 with reference TRBV28 and TRBJ2-4 gives the whole variable domain DVKVTQSSRYLVKRTGEKVFLECVQDMDHENMFWYRQDPGLGLRLIYFSYDVKMKEKGDIPEGYSVSREKKERFSLILESASTNQTSMYLCATRDFAAGPRNIQYFGAGTRLSVL.